The 25 T cell receptor beta chains listed next were all sequenced from one sample in a study of identical twins. MiXCR, applied by TCRdb to the 5' RACE reads, yields one record per CDR3 protein. The sample shows 500,000 to 550,000 distinct CDR3 sequences, under 25% of them seen only once. The same specimen was also included in a second study, on yellow fever vaccine responses in identical twins.

The sequenced material came from CD4+ T cells sorted from blood. Every receptor here comes from a young woman in good health.

The chain links TRBV12-3 or TRBV12-4 to TRBJ2-6; the D is unclear. V dropped 3 bases and J dropped 3 bases, with 12 bases sitting between them. The CDR3 covers 16 residues. The CDR3, as DNA: TGTGCCAGCAGTTTGTACGGGTTGAGTGGGGCCAACGTCCTGACTTTC. Its protein product is CASSLYGLSGANVLTF.

This clonotype was picked up a small number of times. The chain is built from TRBV10-3 and TRBJ2-1; D perhaps matches TRBD2 (6 bases). In germline, CDR1 is ENHRY, CDR2 SYGVKD. With 7 bases removed from V and 6 bases from J, the gap between germline ends came to 13 bases. CDR3 length: 13 residues. The CDR3 DNA sequence: TGTGCCATCACCACCCGGGACTCCAATGAGCAGTTCTTC. Protein sequence: CAITTRDSNEQFF.

This clonotype showed up many times. The rearrangement joins TRBV5-1 to TRBJ2-2, with unresolved D. The germline V gene has CDR1 SGHRS and CDR2 YFSETQ. This CDR3 contains 16 residues. Between the trimmed V and J ends, which lost 4 bases and 2 bases, there was a span of 15 bases. In nucleotides, the CDR3 is TGCGCCAGCAGCGTCGACTCCAGACCAAACACCGGGGAGCTGTTTTTT. Translating gives CASSVDSRPNTGELFF.

The J gene is TRBJ2-3, the V gene TRBV29-1; 12 bases are a match to TRBD2. V was pared by 5 bases and J by 4 bases, with 7 bases of the junction left unmatched. The germline V gene encodes CDR1 SQVTM and CDR2 ANQGSEA. The CDR3 runs to 15 residues. The CDR3 spells CSVHRTSGRPDTQYF. The CDR3 DNA follows: TGCAGCGTTCACAGAACTAGCGGGAGGCCAGATACGCAGTATTTT.

The chain combines TRBV11-2 with TRBJ2-1; 14 bases are a match to TRBD2. Germline V gives CDR1 SGHAT, CDR2 FQNNGV. V lost 5 bases, J lost 9 bases, and 24 bases stayed unmatched. This CDR3 has 21 residues. For the CDR3, the DNA is TGTGCCAGCAGCCCTACTAGTGGTCGGCGACTAGCGGGAGGGCGGGGTATTGAGCAGTTCTTC. The encoded protein is CASSPTSGRRLAGGRGIEQFF.

The chain links TRBV7-9 to TRBJ2-7; tentative D call: TRBD2 (5 bases). The CDR3 consists of 14 residues. The germline V gene encodes CDR1 SEHNR and CDR2 FQNEAQ (reference sequence). Between the trimmed V and J ends, which lost 5 bases and 0 bases, there was a span of 11 bases. CDR3 protein: CASSRLASSYEQYF. As DNA, the CDR3 is TGTGCCAGCAGCAGGCTAGCAAGCTCCTACGAGCAGTACTTC.

This chain uses TRBV7-7 with TRBJ2-7, with D perhaps TRBD2 (6 bases). Trimming left V 8 bases short and J 9 bases short, with 11 bases between. From germline, CDR1 is SSHAT and CDR2 FNYEAQ (reference sequence). The CDR3 spans 10 residues. The CDR3 region is CASGMGGQYV. The CDR3 DNA follows: TGTGCCAGCGGGATGGGGGGGCAGTACGTC.

The chain is built from TRBV5-4 and TRBJ2-7, with 8 bases that match TRBD2. J was trimmed by 2 bases and V by 3 bases; bases with no gene match: 7. This CDR3 has 15 amino acids. The germline gives CDR1 SGHNT, CDR2 YYREEE (reference sequence). CDR3 in DNA: TGTGCCAGCAGCTCGAGGACTAGCCGGGCCTACGAGCAGTACTTC. Its translation: CASSSRTSRAYEQYF.

The chain carries TRBV20-1 and TRBJ2-3; 8 bases fit TRBD2. After removal of 5 bases from V and 4 bases from J, the junction contained 2 bases not matched to a gene. Germline V gene lookup returns CDR1 DFQATT and CDR2 SNEGSKA (reference sequence). The CDR3 is made up of 12 amino acids. As DNA, the CDR3 is TGCAGTGCTCGGACTAGCCCAGATACGCAGTATTTT. It yields the protein CSARTSPDTQYF.

Concerning this clonotype itself: Germline is not matched at one junction end, which may reflect a read error. The chain carries TRBV6-1 and TRBJ2-3; tentative D call: TRBD2 (6 bases). The CDR3 consists of 14 residues. Germline loops: CDR1 MNHNS, CDR2 SASEGT. This CDR3 reads CASSESPIAGTYDF. CDR3 bases: TGTGCCAGCAGTGAATCCCCAATAGCCGGGACTTATGACTTT.

This clonotype was observed a handful of times. In nucleotides, the CDR3 is TGTGCCACCAGTGATCCCGGGACAGGGGGACTAGCCGTCGGCAATGAGCAGTTCTTC. Its protein product is CATSDPGTGGLAVGNEQFF. This sequence joins TRBV24-1 and TRBJ2-1; 11 bases match TRBD1. CDR1 is KGHDR and CDR2 is SFDVKD in the germline V gene. The CDR3 contains 19 residues. The junction had 15 bases not matched to a gene; V was cut back by 3 bases and J by 6 bases.

The chain is built from TRBV15 and TRBJ2-1; 13 bases match TRBD2. Germline CDR1 is LNHNV and CDR2 is YYDKDF (reference sequence). The CDR3 loop spans 15 amino acids. With V trimmed by 1 base and J by 9 bases, 3 bases remained unmatched. This CDR3 reads CATSRVGTSGAEQFF. The DNA of the CDR3 is TGTGCCACCAGCAGAGTGGGGACTAGCGGGGCTGAGCAGTTCTTC.

The chain is built from TRBV9 and TRBJ1-5; TRBD1 might be the D (5 bases). V was trimmed by 0 bases and J by 7 bases, leaving 8 bases between them. The CDR3 has 13 amino acids. Germline CDR1 is SGDLS and CDR2 is YYNGEE. The chain's CDR3 is CASSVDGGQPQHF. In DNA, the CDR3 is TGTGCCAGCAGCGTAGATGGGGGACAGCCCCAGCATTTT.

The chain has TRBV7-2 and TRBJ2-5; D possibly corresponds to TRBD1 (6 bases). This CDR3 spans 15 amino acids. Trimming pared 0 bases from V and 7 bases from J, leaving 15 bases between. The germline CDR1 and CDR2 sequences are SGHTA and FQGNSA. CDR3: CASSLALSAQGTQYF. CDR3 coding DNA: TGTGCCAGCAGCTTAGCGCTCAGTGCACAGGGGACCCAGTACTTC. The whole variable domain, filled in from reference TRBV7-2 and TRBJ2-5, reads GAGVSQSPSNKVTEKGKDVELRCDPISGHTALYWYRQSLGQGLEFLIYFQGNSAPDKSGLPSDRFSAERTGGSVSTLTIQRTQQEDSAVYLCASSLALSAQGTQYFGPGTRLLVL.

This clonotype has more than one count but fewer than ten. The chain carries TRBV5-1 and TRBJ2-3, with 11 bases fitting TRBD2. The J segment lost 3 bases and the V segment lost 4 bases, leaving 7 bases of the junction unmatched. CDR1 and CDR2 from the germline V gene are SGHRS and YFSETQ. The CDR3 runs 16 residues. As DNA, the CDR3 is TGCGCCAGCAGCCCTCTTCCTAGCGGGGGGACAGATACGCAGTATTTT. It is translated as CASSPLPSGGTDTQYF.

The rearrangement joins TRBV7-2 to TRBJ2-3; D possibly corresponds to TRBD2 (5 bases). CDR1 and CDR2 from the germline V gene are SGHTA and FQGNSA. The CDR3 contains 13 residues. Trimming took off 1 base at V and 10 bases at J, with 12 bases between the two ends. Here the CDR3 DNA reads TGTGCCAGCAGCTTAGACACGGGGTCCCCGCAGTATTTT. Residues: CASSLDTGSPQYF. Using reference TRBV7-2 and TRBJ2-3 for the parts outside the CDR3, the full variable domain is GAGVSQSPSNKVTEKGKDVELRCDPISGHTALYWYRQSLGQGLEFLIYFQGNSAPDKSGLPSDRFSAERTGGSVSTLTIQRTQQEDSAVYLCASSLDTGSPQYFGPGTRLTVL.

The rearrangement joins TRBV5-1 to TRBJ2-1; D is possibly TRBD2 (5 bases). The ends were cut back, 4 bases at V and 3 bases at J, with 14 bases in the middle. The CDR3 is 15 amino acids. Germline CDR1 and CDR2: SGHRS and YFSETQ. CDR3 sequence: CASSPLGSRYNEQFF. The DNA for the CDR3 is TGCGCCAGCAGCCCCTTAGGGAGTCGCTACAATGAGCAGTTCTTC.

In this sample, this clonotype turned up a few times. The rearrangement links TRBV19 to TRBJ2-1, with 14 bases aligning to TRBD2. Germline V gene sequence: CDR1 LNHDA, CDR2 SQIVND (reference sequence). V lost 4 bases to trimming and J lost 6 bases; unmatched junction nucleotides: 11. CDR3 length: 18 residues. The CDR3 sequence is CASSKGWTSGRFGNEQFF. The CDR3 bases are TGTGCCAGTAGTAAAGGATGGACTAGCGGGAGGTTTGGCAATGAGCAGTTCTTC.

The chain links TRBV28 to TRBJ1-2; a possible D gene is TRBD1 (6 bases). V lost 7 bases and J lost 5, with 11 bases in between. The V gene's germline CDR1 is MDHEN and CDR2 SYDVKM. This CDR3 has 12 residues. CDR3 protein: CASTRGLYGYTF. The CDR3 region has the DNA TGTGCCAGCACTAGGGGGTTATATGGCTACACCTTC.

The chain recombines TRBV19 with TRBJ2-1; D possibly corresponds to TRBD1 (5 bases). The CDR3 length is 11 residues. In germline, CDR1 is LNHDA, CDR2 SQIVND (reference sequence). Trimming cost V 7 bases and J 8 bases, with 9 bases left between them. CDR3 sequence: CASKRGHEQFF. The DNA of the CDR3 is TGTGCCAGTAAAAGGGGCCATGAGCAGTTCTTC.

This clonotype appeared a few times. The chain joins TRBV7-2 to TRBJ2-3; 14 positions agree with TRBD2. Germline V gives CDR1 SGHTA, CDR2 FQGNSA. The CDR3 contains 17 residues. The ends lost 5 bases at V and 3 bases at J; junction bases unmatched: 7. DNA of the CDR3: TGTGCCAGCAGCCCGACTAGCGGGAGGGCCGTGACAGATACGCAGTATTTT. This encodes CASSPTSGRAVTDTQYF.

This clonotype has a handful of counts. The rearrangement uses TRBV6-5 and TRBJ1-6, with D unresolved. CDR3 size: 12 residues. V shed 5 bases and J shed 10 bases, with 9 bases lying between them. Per germline, CDR1 MNHEY and CDR2 SVGAGI. The CDR3 reads CASSNPGSPLHF. CDR3 DNA sequence: TGTGCCAGCAGTAATCCGGGCTCACCCCTCCACTTT.

This clonotype turned up a few times. The V gene is TRBV3-1, the J gene TRBJ2-3; weak D call: TRBD2 (5 bases). Germline CDR1 is LGHDT and CDR2 is YNNKEL (reference sequence). The length of the CDR3 is 15 residues. Trimming took 2 bases from V and 3 from J, leaving 12 bases between them. The CDR3 region is CASSQLNRETDTQYF. The CDR3 DNA reads TGTGCCAGCAGCCAACTCAATCGGGAAACAGATACGCAGTATTTT.

The gene calls are TRBV27 and TRBJ2-1; 12 bases match TRBD2. CDR3 length equals 17 residues. Germline values: CDR1 MNHEY, CDR2 SMNVEV (reference sequence). V lost 5 bases, J lost 5 bases, and 10 bases stayed unmatched. The CDR3 region has the DNA TGTGCCAGCAGTACCCGTCTAGCGGGAGGGTACGACAATGAGCAGTTCTTC. Residues: CASSTRLAGGYDNEQFF.

V usage is TRBV7-9 and J usage is TRBJ2-7; the D is unclear. Per germline, CDR1 SEHNR and CDR2 FQNEAQ (reference sequence). Trimming took off 6 bases at V and 2 bases at J, with 8 bases between the two ends. The CDR3 is 12 residues long. CDR3 protein: CASSRLAYEQYV. The DNA for the CDR3 is TGTGCCAGCAGTAGACTGGCCTACGAGCAGTACGTC.